This TCR beta chain was captured by sequencing in a study of blood T cell repertoires in COVID-19. On the study more broadly: Sites in the United States, Italy and Spain provided acute and convalescent COVID-19 samples.

Only in-frame clones appear in the TCRdb table, and some are missing; sequencing was by immunoSEQ multiplex PCR. The sample carries about 340,000 clones, approximately 86% recorded once. V shed 5 bases and J 0 bases; nucleotides not matched to a gene: 4. The CDR3 runs 15 residues. Looked up from germline, CDR1 is LNHDA and CDR2 is SQIVND (reference sequence). The table lists this clone with a few counts. Patients at the Seattle site were enrolled during active infection and followed longitudinally. Sequenced: peripheral blood. The clonotype was recovered from a woman aged 60-75 years with COVID-19, enrolled during active disease. J is TRBJ2-1 and V is TRBV19; the match to TRBD2 covers 7 bases. This CDR3 reads CASSPRTSSYNEQFF. In nucleotides, the CDR3 is TGTGCCAGTAGTCCGCGGACTAGCTCCTACAATGAGCAGTTCTTC. The whole variable domain, filled in from reference TRBV19 and TRBJ2-1, reads DGGITQSPKYLFRKEGQNVTLSCEQNLNHDAMYWYRQDPGQGLRLIYYSQIVNDFQKGDIAEGYSVSREKKESFPLTVTSAQKNPTAFYLCASSPRTSSYNEQFFGPGTRLTVL.